Given below is one TCR beta chain in context. Sequence at one end of the junction differs from germline and may be a read error. CDR1 and CDR2 from the germline V gene are ENHRY and SYGVKD. The CDR3 is 15 amino acids. The data are from a study of blood T cell repertoires in COVID-19. Study at large: There were acute and convalescent COVID-19 samples, and they came from the United States, Italy and Spain. T cells, B-cell-depleted T cells, or PBMCs provided the cDNA or gDNA that served as material.

Original handling: Estimation of nucleated cell counts relied on the amplification of reference gene primers. Only in-frame clones appear in the TCRdb table, and some are missing; sequencing was by immunoSEQ multiplex PCR. V and J calls and clone size follow that table, whereas D and trimming were derived from the DNA. The repertoire includes around 140,000 clones, roughly nine tenths of them detected once, and around 1.5% sits in the top ten. This chain connects TRBV10-3 to TRBJ1-4, with 7 positions matching TRBD1. The specimen sequenced was peripheral blood. This sequence was found in a human donor in a cohort sampled during active COVID-19. The CDR3 protein is CAISSTGTANEKLFF. The CDR3 bases are TGTGCCATCAGTAGTACCGGGACAGCTAACGAAAAACTGTTTTTT.